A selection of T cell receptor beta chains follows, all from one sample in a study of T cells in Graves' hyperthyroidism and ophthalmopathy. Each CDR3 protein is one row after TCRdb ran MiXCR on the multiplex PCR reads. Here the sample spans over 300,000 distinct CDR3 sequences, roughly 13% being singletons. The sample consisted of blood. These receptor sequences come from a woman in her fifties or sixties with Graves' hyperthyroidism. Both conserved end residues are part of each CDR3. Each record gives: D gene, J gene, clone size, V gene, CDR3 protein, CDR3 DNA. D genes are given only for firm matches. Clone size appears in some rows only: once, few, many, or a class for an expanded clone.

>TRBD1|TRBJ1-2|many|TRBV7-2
CASSILDRADGYTF
TGTGCCAGCAGCATTCTAGACAGGGCAGATGGCTACACCTTC
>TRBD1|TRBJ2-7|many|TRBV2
CASRTGGSYEQYF
TGTGCCAGTCGGACAGGGGGCTCCTACGAGCAGTACTTC
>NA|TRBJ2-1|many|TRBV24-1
CATSVYNEQFF
TGTGCCACCAGTGTTTACAATGAGCAGTTCTTC
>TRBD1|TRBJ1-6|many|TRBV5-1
CASSPTPDRGNSPLHF
TGCGCCAGCAGCCCGACCCCGGACAGGGGGAATTCACCCCTCCACTTT
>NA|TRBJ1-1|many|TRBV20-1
CSARGLVSNTEAFF
TGCAGTGCTAGAGGGCTAGTTTCGAACACTGAAGCTTTCTTT
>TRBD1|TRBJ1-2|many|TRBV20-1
CSALIDRVAGGYTF
TGCAGTGCTCTAATAGACAGGGTTGCGGGAGGCTACACCTTC
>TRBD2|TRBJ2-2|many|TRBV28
CASSLLGLAGGPGTGELFF
TGTGCCAGCAGTTTATTGGGACTAGCGGGAGGGCCGGGGACCGGGGAGCTGTTTTTT
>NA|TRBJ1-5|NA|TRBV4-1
CASSPVGRVQPQHF
TGCGCCAGCAGCCCTGTAGGCAGGGTTCAGCCCCAGCATTTT
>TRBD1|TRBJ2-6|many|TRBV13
CASSFDRGGVGANVLTF
TGTGCCAGCAGCTTCGACAGGGGGGGAGTCGGGGCCAACGTCCTGACTTTC
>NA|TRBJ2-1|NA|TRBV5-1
CASSQRDGYYNEQFF
TGCGCCAGCAGCCAACGGGACGGCTATTACAATGAGCAGTTCTTC
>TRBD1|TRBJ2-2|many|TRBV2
CACRPGTGDTGELFF
TGTGCCTGCAGACCCGGGACAGGGGACACCGGGGAGCTGTTTTTT
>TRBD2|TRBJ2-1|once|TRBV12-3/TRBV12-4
CASSSGTSAYNEQFF
TGTGCCAGCAGCTCCGGGACTAGCGCCTACAATGAGCAGTTCTTC
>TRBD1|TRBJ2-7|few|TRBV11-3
CASSLFSTGAYEQYF
TGTGCCAGCAGCTTATTCTCCACAGGGGCCTACGAGCAGTACTTC
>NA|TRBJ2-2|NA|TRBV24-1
CATSGVEGTGELFF
TGTGCCACCAGCGGGGTGGAGGGCACCGGGGAGCTGTTTTTT
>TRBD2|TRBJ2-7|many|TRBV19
CASSLGTSGRYEQYF
TGTGCCAGTAGTCTCGGGACTAGCGGGAGATACGAGCAGTACTTC